This TCR beta chain was profiled in a study of cytomegalovirus exposure and HLA in healthy donors. Germline V gene data show CDR1 as SNHLY and CDR2 as FYNNEI. Germline trimming cut 8 bases from V and 2 bases from J; bases unmatched to any gene: 6. The length of the CDR3 is 15 residues. Primers: 60 Vbeta forward and 13 Jbeta reverse. The data were produced by immunoSEQ multiplex PCR, yet TCRdb's version contains in-frame clones alone and is incomplete. Among 84,000 or so clones listed, about 80% were seen once. The clonotype was recovered from a man aged 45-65 years in good health and CMV-seronegative. This chain joins TRBV2 and TRBJ2-7; TRBD2 matches at 13 bases. Sequenced material: PBMCs. This CDR3 reads CASAEGLAGTYEQYF. The DNA for the CDR3 is TGTGCCAGCGCAGAGGGACTAGCGGGGACCTACGAGCAGTACTTC. The full variable domain, in which reference TRBV2 and TRBJ2-7 provide the parts outside the CDR3, is EPEVTQTPSHQVTQMGQEVILRCVPISNHLYFYWYRQILGQKVEFLVSFYNNEISEKSEIFDDQFSVERPDGSNFTLKIRSTKLEDSAMYFCASAEGLAGTYEQYFGPGTRLTVT.